These 14 T cell receptor beta chains were all obtained from the same sample, sequenced in a study of early T cells in non-severe SARS-CoV-2 infection. Each CDR3 protein gets one entry after TCRdb re-called the 5' RACE reads with MiXCR. This table has roughly 53,000 distinct CDR3 sequences, approximately 9.9% appearing once. Sequenced input: whole blood. The receptors shown here come from an adult who was a healthcare worker with PCR-confirmed SARS-CoV-2 infection or an uninfected control (not recorded which).

This chain joins TRBV5-1 and TRBJ2-2, with 7 bases identical to TRBD1. This CDR3 region has 14 residues. The junction had 4 bases not matched to a gene; V was cut back by 5 bases and J by 3 bases. In germline, CDR1 is SGHRS, CDR2 YFSETQ. As DNA, the CDR3 is TGCGCCAGCAGGATTGACAGGGACACCGGGGAGCTGTTTTTT. It is translated as CASRIDRDTGELFF.

The chain recombines TRBV12-3 or TRBV12-4 with TRBJ1-2; D is unclear. Trimming shortened V by 5 bases and J by 3 bases, and 16 bases separated the two germline ends. The CDR3 consists of 15 residues. CDR3 nucleotide sequence: TGTGCCAGCAGTCCCCTCACCGGGAGTTACTATGGCTACACCTTC. Protein product: CASSPLTGSYYGYTF.

This clonotype occurred a few times. The chain carries TRBV29-1 and TRBJ2-1; 10 bases agree with TRBD2. The trim removed 4 bases at V and 7 bases at J, leaving 7 bases unmatched. Germline loops: CDR1 SQVTM, CDR2 ANQGSEA. This CDR3 has 14 amino acids. The CDR3 sequence: CSVVTLAGVNEQFF. The CDR3 nucleotides read TGCAGCGTTGTAACCCTAGCGGGGGTTAATGAGCAGTTCTTC.

The J gene is TRBJ1-2, the V gene TRBV6-4; a possible D gene is TRBD1 (6 bases). Trimming pared 0 bases from V and 8 bases from J, leaving 16 bases between. Looked up from germline, CDR1 is MRHNA and CDR2 is SNTAGT. This CDR3 has 15 residues. Written as DNA, the CDR3 is TGTGCCAGCAGTGACTCATTTGGGGGCCGGCAAGGCTACACCTTC. It is translated as CASSDSFGGRQGYTF.

This clonotype was counted a few times. The gene calls are TRBV14 and TRBJ2-3; D is uncertain. The CDR3 contains 13 residues. Trimming stripped 3 bases from V and 5 bases from J, with 9 bases between. Germline values: CDR1 SGHDN, CDR2 FVKESK. CDR3 sequence (DNA): TGTGCCAGCAGCCAGAACGTACAAGATACGCAGTATTTT. It codes for CASSQNVQDTQYF.

This sequence joins TRBV20-1 and TRBJ2-1; the match to TRBD1 covers 9 bases. Per the germline V gene, CDR1 is DFQATT and CDR2 is SNEGSKA (reference sequence). After removal of 6 bases from V and 6 bases from J, the junction contained 9 bases not matched to a gene. This CDR3 has 14 residues. The CDR3 DNA is TGCAGTGCAAGGGACAGGGTGACGGGCAATGAGCAGTTCTTC. It specifies CSARDRVTGNEQFF.

In this sample, this clonotype turned up a few times. The CDR3 coding sequence is TGTGCTAGTGGTTTGGTACGGGCTAATTCAGAGACCCAGTACTTC. Translating it yields CASGLVRANSETQYF. The chain carries TRBV12-5 and TRBJ2-5; no definite D call. Trimming cost V 0 bases and J 4 bases, with 12 bases left between them. The CDR3 is 15 amino acids. The V gene's germline CDR1 is LGHNT and CDR2 FRNRAP.

This clonotype was found many times. This sequence joins TRBV7-2 and TRBJ1-6; D unresolved. Germline V gene sequence: CDR1 SGHTA, CDR2 FQGNSA. V lost 0 bases, J lost 7 bases, and 1 base lay in between. The CDR3 extends over 12 amino acids. CDR3 loop: CASSLANSPLHF. CDR3 DNA sequence: TGTGCCAGCAGCTTAGCGAATTCACCCCTCCACTTT.

Ten or more counts support this clonotype. The V call is TRBV3-1, the J call TRBJ2-1; D gene uncertain. This CDR3 contains 13 residues. V was clipped by 1 base and J by 8 bases, with 9 bases between them. Per the germline V gene, CDR1 is LGHDT and CDR2 is YNNKEL (reference sequence). The CDR3 nucleotides read TGTGCCAGCAGCCAAGTCGAAAGGGATGAGCAGTTCTTC. Its translation: CASSQVERDEQFF.

This chain joins TRBV12-3 or TRBV12-4 and TRBJ2-7; the D gene is possibly TRBD2 (5 bases). Trimming shortened V by 3 bases and J by 5 bases, and 17 bases separated the two germline ends. The CDR3 is made up of 15 amino acids. CDR3 region: CASSFLSRVGHEQYF. DNA for the CDR3: TGTGCCAGCAGTTTTCTATCGAGGGTGGGCCACGAGCAGTACTTC.

This clonotype was picked up a small number of times. V is TRBV29-1 and J is TRBJ2-3; possible D gene TRBD2, 6 bases. This CDR3 is 13 amino acids long. The V and J ends lost 4 bases and 4 bases respectively, with 12 bases between them. CDR1 and CDR2 from the germline V gene are SQVTM and ANQGSEA. CDR3 amino acids: CSVARGSADTQYF. The CDR3 DNA follows: TGCAGCGTTGCGCGGGGATCGGCAGATACGCAGTATTTT.

The chain combines TRBV11-2 with TRBJ1-5, with D unresolved. V was shortened by 0 bases and J by 5 bases, with 5 bases between the two germline ends. The CDR3 has 13 amino acids. Per germline, CDR1 SGHAT and CDR2 FQNNGV. CDR3 coding DNA: TGTGCCAGCAGCTTAGAGGCAGATCAGCCCCAGCATTTT. This gives the protein CASSLEADQPQHF.

This clonotype was found a few times. The CDR3 DNA follows: TGTGCCAGCTCCCTGCCTCTCGGGGAGCAGTACTTC. It encodes CASSLPLGEQYF. This rearrangement joins TRBV18 to TRBJ2-7; D remains ambiguous. The CDR3 runs 12 residues. The ends were cut back, 6 bases at V and 7 bases at J, with 13 bases in the middle. Germline assignment: CDR1 KGHSH and CDR2 LQKENI. The whole variable domain, remainder taken from reference TRBV18 and TRBJ2-7, is NAGVMQNPRHLVRRRGQEARLRCSPMKGHSHVYWYRQLPEEGLKFMVYLQKENIIDESGMPKERFSAEFPKEGPSILRIQQVVRGDSAAYFCASSLPLGEQYFGPGTRLTVT.

This clonotype appeared a few times. The V gene is TRBV29-1, the J gene TRBJ1-1; D is unresolved. There are 14 residues in the CDR3. The germline CDR1 and CDR2 sequences are SQVTM and ANQGSEA. The V and J ends lost 6 bases and 1 base respectively, with 15 bases between them. In nucleotides, the CDR3 is TGCAGCGTATCACACGGAGGCGAGAACACTGAAGCTTTCTTT. Translating gives CSVSHGGENTEAFF.